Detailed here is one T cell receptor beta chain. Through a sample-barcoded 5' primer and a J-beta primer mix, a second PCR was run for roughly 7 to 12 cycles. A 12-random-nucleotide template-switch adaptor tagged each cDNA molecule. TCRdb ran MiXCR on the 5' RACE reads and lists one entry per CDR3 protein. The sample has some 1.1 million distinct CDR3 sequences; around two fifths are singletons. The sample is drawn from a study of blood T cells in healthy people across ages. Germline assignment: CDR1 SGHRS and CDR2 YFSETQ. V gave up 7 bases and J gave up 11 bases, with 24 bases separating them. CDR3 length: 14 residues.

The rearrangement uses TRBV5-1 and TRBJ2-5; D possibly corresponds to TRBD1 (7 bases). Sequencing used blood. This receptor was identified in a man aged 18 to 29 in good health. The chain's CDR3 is CASRRRDSHNEQYF. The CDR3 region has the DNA TGCGCCAGCCGTCGGCGGGACAGCCACAATGAGCAGTACTTC.